The following is a TCR beta chain sequence with its context. This clonotype was recorded a few times. This clone's antigen is unknown. Qualities for individual bases were not recorded, and no much larger clone is one base off. Ficoll-Paque density gradient centrifugation was used to isolate PBMCs. The germline V gene encodes CDR1 SEHNR and CDR2 FQNEAQ (reference sequence). Spanning cysteine to phenylalanine, the CDR3 consists of 17 amino acids. Only CDR3 DNA is held: 51 bases, read in frame from base 1. After removal of 1 base from V and 0 bases from J, the junction retains 6 bases not matched to a gene. The data are from a study of T-cell memory formation after mild COVID-19 (dated by TCRdb to about 2021). The study in broad terms: Most TCR sequence clusters were specific to one of the two donors. In a couple of donors, T-cell clones that expanded and contracted after mild COVID-19 were tracked by sequencing TCRalpha and TCRbeta repertoires over time. The cohort comprised two young, previously healthy adult volunteers, one female and one male.

Sequencing took place on an Illumina NovaSeq 6000. Using 5'RACE with constant-segment primers, TCRalpha and TCRbeta cDNA libraries were constructed, with sample barcodes and unique molecular identifiers added in the process. RNA was extracted from every sample with Trizol reagent. Library amplification was performed in two PCR steps, and a second sample barcode and Illumina TruSeq adapters were introduced in the second step. Sequencing of libraries was performed on an Illumina NovaSeq with 2 x 150 bp paired-end reads. In the original analysis: Reads were demultiplexed and collapsed into UMI-guided consensus sequences with migec v1.2.7. Using mixcr v2.1.11, UMI consensuses were aligned to TRA and TRB V and J templates and then assembled into clonotypes. A clonotype was counted as expanded or contracted only when both edgeR and NoisET called the clonotype significant, with the noise models trained on biological replicates. edgeR calls used a false discovery rate-adjusted p below 0.01 and a log2 fold-change threshold of 1. As an exploratory analysis of dynamics, max-normalized trajectories of the 1000 most abundant clonotypes were examined by PCA with hierarchical clustering. Separately sequenced CD4+ and CD8+ repertoires were used to assign the CD4 or CD8 phenotype of responding clones. TCRdb reprocessed the public reads (quality trimming at Q25 with fastp, clone calling with MiXCR) and kept in-frame beta chains. CDR3 protein duplicates are merged, each entry listing the most common genes and DNA. TCRdb assigned the V and J calls; the authors' analysis was not used. This sample comprises about 340,000 distinct CDR3 sequences, approximately 21% of them detected only once. Together, the top ten hold under 15% of the sample.

Broad study findings and their caveats: Clones contracting from day 15 to 85 had balanced CD4/CD8 phenotypes, while a second wave expanding from day 15 to 37 was biased towards CD4+. The study included only a couple of mild cases, and larger cohorts that include severe cases with pre-infection samples were judged to be necessary. The detection of some responding clones in pre-infection memory suggests that pre-existing cross-reactive memory T cells joined the SARS-CoV-2 response. Contracting CD4+ clones appeared mostly in the CM and EM memory subsets, whereas CD8+ clones were enriched in EMRA. SARS-CoV-2 specificity of the second-wave clones peaking on day 37 was not confirmed.

This clonotype was obtained from an adult woman who had mild COVID-19 (a few samples of this study predate the infection). The sample titles of this study are shuffled in the database, so cell type and time point are left out; the donor was told from shared clones. The V gene is TRBV7-9 and the J gene is TRBJ1-3; a stretch of 7 junction bases matches TRBD1. Sample: PBMCs or a T cell subset sorted from them (not recorded which). The DNA is as follows: TGTGCCAGCAGCTTAGTATCCGGGACAGCCTCTGGAAACACCATATATTTT. Its translation is CASSLVSGTASGNTIYF. Supplemented by the reference TRBV7-9 and TRBJ1-3 proteins around the CDR3, the complete variable domain is DTGVSQNPRHKITKRGQNVTFRCDPISEHNRLYWYRQTLGQGPEFLTYFQNEAQLEKSRLLSDRFSAERPKGSFSTLEIQRTEQGDSAMYLCASSLVSGTASGNTIYFGEGSWLTVV.